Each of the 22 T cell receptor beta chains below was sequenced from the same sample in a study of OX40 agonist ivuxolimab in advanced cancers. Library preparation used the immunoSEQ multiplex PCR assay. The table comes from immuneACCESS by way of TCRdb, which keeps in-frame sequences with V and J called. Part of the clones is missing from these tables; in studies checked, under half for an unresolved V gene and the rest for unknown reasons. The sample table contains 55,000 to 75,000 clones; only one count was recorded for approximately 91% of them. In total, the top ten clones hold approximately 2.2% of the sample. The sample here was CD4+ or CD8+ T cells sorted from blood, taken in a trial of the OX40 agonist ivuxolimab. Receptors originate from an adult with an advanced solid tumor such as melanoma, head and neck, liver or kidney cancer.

This CDR3 reads CASSYAGGGETQYF. DNA of the CDR3: TGTGCCAGCAGCTACGCGGGGGGAGGAGAGACCCAGTACTTC. This chain joins TRBV7-3 and TRBJ2-5; 8 positions match TRBD2. The CDR3 is 14 residues long. Unmatched junction bases numbered 5, after V lost 4 bases and J lost 4 bases. Germline V gene lookup returns CDR1 SGHTA and CDR2 FQGTGA.

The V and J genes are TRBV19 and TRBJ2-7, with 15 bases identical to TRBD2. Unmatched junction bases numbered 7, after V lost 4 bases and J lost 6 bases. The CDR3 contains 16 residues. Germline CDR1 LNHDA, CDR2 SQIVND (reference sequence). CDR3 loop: CASSTQGLAGGGEQYF. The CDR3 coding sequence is TGTGCCAGTAGTACTCAAGGACTAGCGGGAGGGGGCGAGCAGTACTTC. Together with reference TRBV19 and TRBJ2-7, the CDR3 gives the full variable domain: DGGITQSPKYLFRKEGQNVTLSCEQNLNHDAMYWYRQDPGQGLRLIYYSQIVNDFQKGDIAEGYSVSREKKESFPLTVTSAQKNPTAFYLCASSTQGLAGGGEQYFGPGTRLTVT.

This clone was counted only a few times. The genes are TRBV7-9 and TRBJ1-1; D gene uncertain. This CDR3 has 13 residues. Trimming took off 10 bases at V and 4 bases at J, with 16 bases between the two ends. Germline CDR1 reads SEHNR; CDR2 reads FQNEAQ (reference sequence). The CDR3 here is CATAGGRSTEAFF. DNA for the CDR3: TGTGCCACCGCCGGAGGGCGGAGCACTGAAGCTTTCTTT.

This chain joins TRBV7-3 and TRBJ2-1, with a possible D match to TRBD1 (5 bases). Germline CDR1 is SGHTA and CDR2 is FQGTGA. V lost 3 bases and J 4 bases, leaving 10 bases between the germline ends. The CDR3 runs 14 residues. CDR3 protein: CASSFGDSYNEQFF. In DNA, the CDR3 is TGTGCCAGCAGCTTTGGCGACAGTTACAATGAGCAGTTCTTC.

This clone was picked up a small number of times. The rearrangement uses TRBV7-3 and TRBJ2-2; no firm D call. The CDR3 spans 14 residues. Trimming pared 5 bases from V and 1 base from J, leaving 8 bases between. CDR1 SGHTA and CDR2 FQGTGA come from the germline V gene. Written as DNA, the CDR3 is TGTGCCAGCAGCCCCCACAAGAACACCGGGGAGCTGTTTTTT. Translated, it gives CASSPHKNTGELFF.

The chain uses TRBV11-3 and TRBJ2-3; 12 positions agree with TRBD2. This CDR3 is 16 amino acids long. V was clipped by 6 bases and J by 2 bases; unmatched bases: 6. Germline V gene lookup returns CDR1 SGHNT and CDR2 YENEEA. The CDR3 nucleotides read TGTGCCAGCAGACAACGACTAGCGGGGGACACAGATACGCAGTATTTT. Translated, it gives CASRQRLAGDTDTQYF. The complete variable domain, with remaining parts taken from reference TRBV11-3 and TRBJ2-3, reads EAGVVQSPRYKIIEKKQPVAFWCNPISGHNTLYWYLQNLGQGPELLIRYENEEAVDDSQLPKDRFSAERLKGVDSTLKIQPAELGDSAVYLCASRQRLAGDTDTQYFGPGTRLTVL.

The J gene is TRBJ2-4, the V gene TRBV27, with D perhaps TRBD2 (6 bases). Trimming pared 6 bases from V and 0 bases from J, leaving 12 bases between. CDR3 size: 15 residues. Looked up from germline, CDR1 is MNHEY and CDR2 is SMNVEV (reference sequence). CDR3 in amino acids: CASRPSGLAKNIQYF. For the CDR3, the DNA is TGTGCCAGCAGACCCTCGGGACTAGCCAAAAACATTCAGTACTTC.

CDR3 amino acids: CASSGTGGSDTEAFF. CDR3 sequence (DNA): TGCGCCAGCAGCGGTACAGGGGGCTCTGACACTGAAGCTTTCTTT. The chain joins TRBV5-1 to TRBJ1-1; 9 bases agree with TRBD1. CDR1 SGHRS and CDR2 YFSETQ come from the germline V gene. The V and J ends lost 4 bases and 3 bases, in that order; junction bases with no gene match: 7. CDR3 length equals 15 residues.

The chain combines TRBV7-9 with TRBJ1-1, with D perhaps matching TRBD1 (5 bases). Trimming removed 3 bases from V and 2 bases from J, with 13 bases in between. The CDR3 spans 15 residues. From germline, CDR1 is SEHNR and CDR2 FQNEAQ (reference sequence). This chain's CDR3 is CASSLGPIANTEAFF. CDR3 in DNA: TGTGCCAGCAGCTTGGGGCCGATTGCAAACACTGAAGCTTTCTTT.

CDR3 coding DNA: TGCGCCAGCAGCCAAGATCTTCTATTAGCGGGGTCACAAGAGACCCAGTACTTC. Its protein product is CASSQDLLLAGSQETQYF. The chain combines TRBV4-1 with TRBJ2-5; 8 bases are a match to TRBD2. This CDR3 has 18 amino acids. Germline V CDR1 and CDR2: MGHRA, YSYEKL. Unmatched junction bases numbered 11, after V lost 0 bases and J lost 2 bases.

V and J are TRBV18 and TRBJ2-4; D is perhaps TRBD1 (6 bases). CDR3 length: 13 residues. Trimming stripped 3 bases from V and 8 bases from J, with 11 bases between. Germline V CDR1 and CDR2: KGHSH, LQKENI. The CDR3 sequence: CASSPNREHIQYF. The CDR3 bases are TGTGCCAGCTCACCTAACAGGGAACACATTCAGTACTTC.

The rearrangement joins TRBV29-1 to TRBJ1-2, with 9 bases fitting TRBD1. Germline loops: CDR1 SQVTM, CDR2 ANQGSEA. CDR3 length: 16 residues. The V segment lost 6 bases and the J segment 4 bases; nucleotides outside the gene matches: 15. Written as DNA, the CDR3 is TGCAGCGTCCCTGTCGGGACAGGGAGAATGGGCTATGGCTACACCTTC. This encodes CSVPVGTGRMGYGYTF.

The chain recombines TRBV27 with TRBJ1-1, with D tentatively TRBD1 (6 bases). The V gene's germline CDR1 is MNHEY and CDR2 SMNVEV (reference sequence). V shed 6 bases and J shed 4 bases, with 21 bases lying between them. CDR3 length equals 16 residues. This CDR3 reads CASSQGHRDRGTEAFF. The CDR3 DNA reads TGTGCCAGCAGCCAAGGACACAGGGACCGCGGCACTGAAGCTTTCTTT.

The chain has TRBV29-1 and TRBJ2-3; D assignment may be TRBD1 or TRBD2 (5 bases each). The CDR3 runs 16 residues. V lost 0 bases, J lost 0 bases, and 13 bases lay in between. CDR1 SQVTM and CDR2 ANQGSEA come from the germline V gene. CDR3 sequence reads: CSVEEGRGPSTDTQYF. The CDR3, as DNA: TGCAGCGTTGAAGAGGGTAGGGGACCGAGCACAGATACGCAGTATTTT.

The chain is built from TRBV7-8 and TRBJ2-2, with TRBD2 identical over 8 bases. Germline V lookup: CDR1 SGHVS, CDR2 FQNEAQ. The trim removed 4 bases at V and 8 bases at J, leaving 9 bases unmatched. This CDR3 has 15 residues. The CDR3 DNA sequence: TGTGCCAGCAGCTCCCCACGGGAGGGTGCTGGGGAGCTGTTTTTT. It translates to CASSSPREGAGELFF.

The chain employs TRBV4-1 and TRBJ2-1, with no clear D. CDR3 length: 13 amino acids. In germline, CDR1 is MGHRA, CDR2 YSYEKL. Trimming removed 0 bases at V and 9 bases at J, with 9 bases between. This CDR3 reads CASSQDPVGEQFF. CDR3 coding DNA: TGCGCCAGCAGCCAAGATCCCGTTGGTGAGCAGTTCTTC.

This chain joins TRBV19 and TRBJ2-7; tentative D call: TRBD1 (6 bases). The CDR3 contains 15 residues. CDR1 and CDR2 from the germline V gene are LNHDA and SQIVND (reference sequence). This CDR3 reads CGYGTRGNLSYEQYF. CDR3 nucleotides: TGTGGCTACGGGACACGTGGTAATCTCAGTTACGAGCAGTACTTC.

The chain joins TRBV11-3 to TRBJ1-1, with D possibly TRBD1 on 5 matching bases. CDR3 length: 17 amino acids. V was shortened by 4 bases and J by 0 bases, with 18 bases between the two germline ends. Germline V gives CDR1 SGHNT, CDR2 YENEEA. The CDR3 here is CASSSEARDSLNTEAFF. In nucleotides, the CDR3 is TGTGCCAGCAGCTCGGAGGCTAGAGACAGCCTGAACACTGAAGCTTTCTTT.

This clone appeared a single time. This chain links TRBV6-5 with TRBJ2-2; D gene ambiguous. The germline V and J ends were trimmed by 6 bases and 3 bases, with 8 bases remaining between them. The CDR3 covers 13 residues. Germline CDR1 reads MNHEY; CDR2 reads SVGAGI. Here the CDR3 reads CASSPRYTGELFF. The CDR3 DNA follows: TGTGCCAGCAGCCCGAGATACACCGGGGAGCTGTTTTTT.

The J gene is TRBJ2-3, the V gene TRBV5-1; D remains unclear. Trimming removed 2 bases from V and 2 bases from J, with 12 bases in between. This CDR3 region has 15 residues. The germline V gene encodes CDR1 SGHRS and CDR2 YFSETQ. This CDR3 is CASSLSGGYTDTQYF. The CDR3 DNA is TGCGCCAGCAGCTTAAGTGGCGGCTACACAGATACGCAGTATTTT.

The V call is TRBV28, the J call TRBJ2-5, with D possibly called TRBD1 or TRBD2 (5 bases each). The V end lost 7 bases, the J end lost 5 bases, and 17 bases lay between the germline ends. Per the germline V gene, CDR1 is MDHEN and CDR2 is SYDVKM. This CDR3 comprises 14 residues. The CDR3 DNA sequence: TGTGCCAGCATTCCTGGGTCCGGGACGGAGACCCAGTACTTC. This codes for CASIPGSGTETQYF. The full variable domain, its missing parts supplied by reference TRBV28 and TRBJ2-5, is DVKVTQSSRYLVKRTGEKVFLECVQDMDHENMFWYRQDPGLGLRLIYFSYDVKMKEKGDIPEGYSVSREKKERFSLILESASTNQTSMYLCASIPGSGTETQYFGPGTRLLVL.

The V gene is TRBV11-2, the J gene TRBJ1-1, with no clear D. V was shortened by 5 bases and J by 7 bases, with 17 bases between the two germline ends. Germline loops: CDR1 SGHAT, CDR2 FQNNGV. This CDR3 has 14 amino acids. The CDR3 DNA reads TGTGCCAGCAGCCGACAACGACATAGCCTTGAAGCTTTCTTT. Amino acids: CASSRQRHSLEAFF. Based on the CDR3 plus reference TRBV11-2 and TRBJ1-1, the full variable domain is EAGVAQSPRYKIIEKRQSVAFWCNPISGHATLYWYQQILGQGPKLLIQFQNNGVVDDSQLPKDRFSAERLKGVDSTLKIQPAKLEDSAVYLCASSRQRHSLEAFFGQGTRLTVV.